This TCR beta chain was sequenced for a study of tumor and adjacent non-tumor tissue in lung cancer. The library came from three nested PCR rounds adapted from ARM-PCR protocols. Each CDR3 protein is one row after TCRdb ran MiXCR on the multiplex PCR reads. The repertoire holds around 200,000 distinct CDR3 sequences, with 70% to 75% as singletons. Germline V gene lookup returns CDR1 DFQATT and CDR2 SNEGSKA (reference sequence). Losses at the gene ends were 5 bases for V and 7 bases for J; bases not matched to a gene: 21. CDR3 length: 18 amino acids. No cell sorting was done before RNA was extracted from the tissue. Donors were chemotherapy-naive, newly diagnosed lung cancer surgical patients in China, August–late 2014.

The chain joins TRBV20-1 to TRBJ2-3; TRBD2 aligns across 10 bases. The sequenced sample was lung tumor tissue. The sequence came from a man in his 60s with non-small cell lung cancer. The CDR3 here is CSALGPIQRGGRTHTQYF. In DNA form, the CDR3 reads TGCAGTGCTTTAGGTCCTATACAGCGGGGGGGACGGACACATACGCAGTATTTT.